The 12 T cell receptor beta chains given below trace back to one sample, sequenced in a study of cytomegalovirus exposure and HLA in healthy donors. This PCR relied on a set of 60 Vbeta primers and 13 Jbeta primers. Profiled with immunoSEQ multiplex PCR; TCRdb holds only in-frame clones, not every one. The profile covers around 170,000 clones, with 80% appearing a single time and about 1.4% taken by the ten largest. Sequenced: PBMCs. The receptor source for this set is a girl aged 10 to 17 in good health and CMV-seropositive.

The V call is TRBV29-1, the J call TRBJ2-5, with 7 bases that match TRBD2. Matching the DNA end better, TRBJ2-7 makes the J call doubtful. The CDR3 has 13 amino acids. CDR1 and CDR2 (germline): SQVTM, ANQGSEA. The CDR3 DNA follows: TGCAGCGTTGATGGCGGGAGTACCCACGAGCAGTACTTC. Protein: CSVDGGSTHEQYF.

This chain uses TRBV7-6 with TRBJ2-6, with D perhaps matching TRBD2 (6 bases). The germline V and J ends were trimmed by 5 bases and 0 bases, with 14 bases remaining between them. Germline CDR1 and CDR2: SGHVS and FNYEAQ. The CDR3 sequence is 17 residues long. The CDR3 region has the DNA TGTGCCAGCAGCCCCGAGCGGGTGAGCTCTGGGGCCAACGTCCTGACTTTC. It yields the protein CASSPERVSSGANVLTF.

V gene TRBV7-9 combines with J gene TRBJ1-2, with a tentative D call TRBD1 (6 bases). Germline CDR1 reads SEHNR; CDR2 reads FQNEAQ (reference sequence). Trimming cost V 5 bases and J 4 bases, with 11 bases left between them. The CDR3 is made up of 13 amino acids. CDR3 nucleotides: TGTGCCAGCAGCCCGGACAGCCTCTATGGCTACACCTTC. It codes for CASSPDSLYGYTF.

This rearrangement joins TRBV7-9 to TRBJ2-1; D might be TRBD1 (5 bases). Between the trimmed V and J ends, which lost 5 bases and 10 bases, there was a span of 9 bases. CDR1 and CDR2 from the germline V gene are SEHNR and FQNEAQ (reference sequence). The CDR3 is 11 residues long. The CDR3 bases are TGTGCCAGCAGCCCCGGACACGAGCAGTTCTTC. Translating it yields CASSPGHEQFF.

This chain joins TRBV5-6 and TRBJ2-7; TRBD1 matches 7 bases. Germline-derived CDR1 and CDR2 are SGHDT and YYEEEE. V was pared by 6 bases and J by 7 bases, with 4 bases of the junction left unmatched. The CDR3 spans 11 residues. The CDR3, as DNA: TGTGCCAGCACAATGACAGGGGAGCAGTACTTC. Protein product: CASTMTGEQYF.

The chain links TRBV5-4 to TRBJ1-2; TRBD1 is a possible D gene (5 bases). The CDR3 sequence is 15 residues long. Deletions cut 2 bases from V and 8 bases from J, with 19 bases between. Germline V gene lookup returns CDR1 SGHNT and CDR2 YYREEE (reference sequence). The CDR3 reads CASSLAGPTYQGYTF. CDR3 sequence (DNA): TGTGCCAGCAGCTTAGCGGGGCCCACCTATCAAGGCTACACCTTC.

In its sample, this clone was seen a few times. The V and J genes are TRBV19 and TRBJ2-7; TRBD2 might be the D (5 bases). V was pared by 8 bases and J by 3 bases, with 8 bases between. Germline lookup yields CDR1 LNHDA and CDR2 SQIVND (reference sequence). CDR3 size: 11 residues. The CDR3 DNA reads TGTGCCAGTCGGAGCGGCTACGAGCAGTACTTC. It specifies CASRSGYEQYF.

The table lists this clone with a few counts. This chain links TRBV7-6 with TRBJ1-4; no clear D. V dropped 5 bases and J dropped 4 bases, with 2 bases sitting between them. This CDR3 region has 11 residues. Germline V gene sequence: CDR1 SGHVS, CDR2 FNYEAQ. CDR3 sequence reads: CASSLNEKLFF. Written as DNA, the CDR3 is TGTGCCAGCAGCCTTAATGAAAAACTGTTTTTT.

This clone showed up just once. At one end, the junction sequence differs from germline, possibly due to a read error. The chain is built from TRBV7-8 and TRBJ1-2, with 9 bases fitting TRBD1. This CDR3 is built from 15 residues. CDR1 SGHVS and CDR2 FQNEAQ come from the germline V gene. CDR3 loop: CAGSPSTGGNYGYTF. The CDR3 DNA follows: TGTGCCGGCAGCCCTTCGACAGGGGGTAACTATGGCTACACCTTC.

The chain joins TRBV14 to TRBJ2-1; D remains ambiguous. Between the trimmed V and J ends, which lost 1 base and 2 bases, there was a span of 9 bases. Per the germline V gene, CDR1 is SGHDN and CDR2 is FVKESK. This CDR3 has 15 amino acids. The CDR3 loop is CASSQGLKPYNEQFF. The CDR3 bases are TGTGCCAGCAGCCAAGGTCTGAAGCCCTACAATGAGCAGTTCTTC.

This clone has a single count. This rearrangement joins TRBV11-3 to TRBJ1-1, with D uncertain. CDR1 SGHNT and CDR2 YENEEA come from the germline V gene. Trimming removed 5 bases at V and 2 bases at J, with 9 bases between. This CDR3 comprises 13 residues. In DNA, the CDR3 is TGTGCCAGCAGCCTACGGACTAACACTGAAGCTTTCTTT. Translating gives CASSLRTNTEAFF. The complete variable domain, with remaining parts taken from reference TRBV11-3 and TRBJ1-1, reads EAGVVQSPRYKIIEKKQPVAFWCNPISGHNTLYWYLQNLGQGPELLIRYENEEAVDDSQLPKDRFSAERLKGVDSTLKIQPAELGDSAVYLCASSLRTNTEAFFGQGTRLTVV.

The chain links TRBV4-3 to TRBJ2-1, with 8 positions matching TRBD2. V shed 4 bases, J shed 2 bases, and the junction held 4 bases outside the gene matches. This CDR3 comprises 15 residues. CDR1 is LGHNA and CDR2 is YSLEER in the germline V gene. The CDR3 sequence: CASSPRGLAYNEQFF. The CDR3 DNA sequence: TGCGCCAGCAGCCCTCGGGGACTAGCCTACAATGAGCAGTTCTTC.